The rows below give T cell receptor beta chains drawn from one sample of a study of CD8 T cells in ankylosing spondylitis. TCRdb re-analysed the 5' RACE reads in MiXCR, keeping a single row per CDR3 protein. The data show 650,000 to 800,000 distinct CDR3 sequences, roughly 19% seen once. Sequenced material: blood, either unsorted or a sorted T cell fraction (not recorded which). All receptors derive from a male donor with ankylosing spondylitis. CDR3s include the opening cysteine and the closing phenylalanine or tryptophan. Each record gives: CDR3 protein, CDR3 DNA, J gene, CDR3 length, clone size, V gene, D gene. D genes are given only for firm matches. Clone size is not always given. Where it is, it says once, few, many or a class for expanded clones.

CASSLSPSGAQETQYF | TGTGCCAGCAGCTTGAGTCCTAGCGGAGCCCAAGAGACCCAGTACTTC | TRBJ2-5 | 16 | - | TRBV7-2 | TRBD2
CASSLKAGGETQYF | TGCGCCAGCAGCTTGAAAGCAGGGGGAGAGACCCAGTACTTC | TRBJ2-5 | 14 | many | TRBV5-1 | TRBD1
CASGPAGTEAFF | TGTGCTAGTGGCCCCGCCGGAACTGAAGCTTTCTTT | TRBJ1-1 | 12 | - | TRBV12-5 | -
CASSKRRLAGGHEQFF | TGTGCCAGCAGCAAACGCCGACTAGCGGGAGGGCATGAGCAGTTCTTC | TRBJ2-1 | 16 | - | TRBV21-1 | -
CASSRETSAYNEQFF | TGTGCCAGCAGTCGTGAGACTAGCGCATACAATGAGCAGTTCTTC | TRBJ2-1 | 15 | few | TRBV7-2 | TRBD2
CASSQGVDSNQPQHF | TGTGCCAGCAGCCAGGGGGTGGACAGCAATCAGCCCCAGCATTTT | TRBJ1-5 | 15 | - | TRBV3-1 | -
CASSAGIMNTEAFF | TGTGCCAGCAGTGCAGGCATAATGAACACTGAAGCTTTCTTT | TRBJ1-1 | 14 | few | TRBV6-1 | -
CASSPVTGTLSYEQYF | TGTGCCAGCAGCCCAGTTACCGGGACCCTCTCGTACGAGCAGTACTTC | TRBJ2-7 | 16 | few | TRBV7-6 | -
CACEGGSYEQYF | TGTGCCTGCGAGGGAGGCTCCTACGAGCAGTACTTC | TRBJ2-7 | 12 | few | TRBV30 | -
CASSLARGQETQYF | TGCGCCAGCAGCTTGGCCCGGGGCCAAGAGACCCAGTACTTC | TRBJ2-5 | 14 | - | TRBV7-2 | -
CASSRGQTRYNEQFF | TGTGCCAGCAGTCGGGGACAGACGAGATACAATGAGCAGTTCTTC | TRBJ2-1 | 15 | - | TRBV28 | TRBD1
CASSQDTTPSSYNEQFF | TGCGCCAGCAGCCAAGATACCACTCCCAGCTCCTACAATGAGCAGTTCTTC | TRBJ2-1 | 17 | - | TRBV4-3 | -
CASSSSSGGRSDTQYF | TGCGCCAGCAGCTCGTCCTCGGGGGGGCGATCAGATACGCAGTATTTT | TRBJ2-3 | 16 | few | TRBV5-1 | TRBD2
CASSLGGDGTQPQHF | TGTGCCAGCAGCTTGGGGGGGGACGGGACGCAGCCCCAGCATTTT | TRBJ1-5 | 15 | - | TRBV5-6 | -
CSASGTSGRDTQYF | TGCAGTGCTTCCGGGACTAGCGGGAGGGATACGCAGTATTTT | TRBJ2-3 | 14 | few | TRBV20-1 | TRBD2
CASSQSTSGGRYF | TGTGCCAGCAGCCAATCGACTAGCGGGGGACGGTATTTT | TRBJ2-3 | 13 | - | TRBV4-2 | TRBD2
CASSSLQRAHTDTQYF | TGTGCCAGCAGTTCCCTCCAGCGGGCGCACACAGATACGCAGTATTTT | TRBJ2-3 | 16 | few | TRBV27 | -
CASSLLGSSTYEQYF | TGTGCCAGCAGCTTACTCGGCTCTAGTACCTACGAGCAGTACTTC | TRBJ2-7 | 15 | - | TRBV7-8 | -
CSVTGSYEQYF | TGCAGCGTTACAGGATCCTACGAGCAGTACTTC | TRBJ2-7 | 11 | few | TRBV29-1 | -
CASSLRVRLAEVSYNEQFF | TGTGCCAGCAGCTTGAGGGTGAGACTAGCGGAGGTCTCCTACAATGAGCAGTTCTTC | TRBJ2-1 | 19 | - | TRBV11-2 | TRBD2
CASSLGQGAYIQYF | TGCGCCAGCAGCCTTGGACAGGGGGCTTACATTCAGTACTTC | TRBJ2-4 | 14 | few | TRBV5-1 | TRBD1
CASSSEPWTGINTGELFF | TGTGCCAGCAGCTCGGAGCCTTGGACAGGGATAAACACCGGGGAGCTGTTTTTT | TRBJ2-2 | 18 | once | TRBV7-3 | TRBD1
CASTPASGSTDTQYF | TGTGCCAGCACCCCGGCTAGCGGGAGTACAGATACGCAGTATTTT | TRBJ2-3 | 15 | - | TRBV12-3/TRBV12-4 | TRBD2
CSVEIWESGANVLTF | TGCAGCGTTGAGATATGGGAGTCTGGGGCCAACGTCCTGACTTTC | TRBJ2-6 | 15 | few | TRBV29-1 | -
CASSQGQRTGGVSPLHF | TGCGCCAGCAGCCAAGGGCAACGGACAGGGGGCGTTTCACCCCTCCACTTT | TRBJ1-6 | 17 | few | TRBV4-1 | TRBD1
CSAFGGYNEQFF | TGCAGTGCTTTCGGGGGCTACAATGAGCAGTTCTTC | TRBJ2-1 | 12 | few | TRBV20-1 | -
CASSQGFSSSYEQYF | TGCGCCAGCAGCCAAGGGTTTAGCAGCTCCTACGAGCAGTACTTC | TRBJ2-7 | 15 | few | TRBV4-1 | -
CASSRAPNTGELFF | TGTGCCAGCAGCCGGGCCCCGAACACCGGGGAGCTGTTTTTT | TRBJ2-2 | 14 | few | TRBV11-1 | -
CATSDSLAYPQETQYF | TGTGCCACCAGTGATTCCCTCGCTTACCCACAAGAGACCCAGTACTTC | TRBJ2-5 | 16 | - | TRBV24-1 | -
CASERQGGEKLFF | TGTGCCAGCGAGCGGCAGGGAGGTGAAAAACTGTTTTTT | TRBJ1-4 | 13 | few | TRBV12-3/TRBV12-4 | -
CASSLHEGPGQPQHF | TGTGCCAGCAGTTTACACGAGGGGCCGGGTCAGCCCCAGCATTTT | TRBJ1-5 | 15 | few | TRBV12-3/TRBV12-4 | -
CATSREREEQFF | TGTGCCACCAGCAGGGAGCGGGAGGAGCAGTTCTTC | TRBJ2-1 | 12 | - | TRBV15 | TRBD2
CSADLMYGYTF | TGCAGTGCGGACCTAATGTATGGCTACACCTTC | TRBJ1-2 | 11 | - | TRBV20-1 | -
CASSLSGTPQETQYF | TGTGCCAGCAGCCTAAGTGGGACACCCCAAGAGACCCAGTACTTC | TRBJ2-5 | 15 | - | TRBV5-6 | -
CSARDIRGTGELFF | TGCAGTGCTAGAGATATACGAGGCACCGGGGAGCTGTTTTTT | TRBJ2-2 | 14 | - | TRBV20-1 | -
CASRSRQNSPLHF | TGTGCCAGCAGGTCCCGACAGAATTCACCCCTCCACTTT | TRBJ1-6 | 13 | few | TRBV6-1 | -
CASSSRTSSYYEQYF | TGTGCCAGCAGCTCCCGGACTAGCAGCTACTACGAGCAGTACTTC | TRBJ2-7 | 15 | - | TRBV13 | TRBD2
CASSLALGFNTGELFF | TGTGCCAGCAGCTTAGCTCTTGGGTTTAACACCGGGGAGCTGTTTTTT | TRBJ2-2 | 16 | - | TRBV7-9 | -
CASSHSPGRGGETQYF | TGTGCCAGCAGCCACTCACCAGGCAGGGGCGGGGAGACCCAGTACTTC | TRBJ2-5 | 16 | few | TRBV4-2 | -
CASSQLEEKLFF | TGCGCCAGCAGCCAATTAGAAGAAAAACTGTTTTTT | TRBJ1-4 | 12 | - | TRBV4-1 | -
CASSLWTSGSQFSYNEQFF | TGTGCCAGCAGTTTATGGACTAGCGGGAGTCAGTTTTCCTACAATGAGCAGTTCTTC | TRBJ2-1 | 19 | - | TRBV28 | TRBD2
CASSPAGEGETQYF | TGTGCCAGCTCACCAGCAGGGGAAGGAGAGACCCAGTACTTC | TRBJ2-5 | 14 | many | TRBV18 | -
CASQKAGRSEAFF | TGTGCCAGCCAAAAAGCCGGGAGGAGTGAAGCTTTCTTT | TRBJ1-1 | 13 | few | TRBV12-3/TRBV12-4 | -
CASSFMGSYQPQHF | TGTGCCAGCAGTTTTATGGGCAGCTATCAGCCCCAGCATTTT | TRBJ1-5 | 14 | - | TRBV12-3/TRBV12-4 | -
CAWMGRETQYF | TGTGCCTGGATGGGTAGGGAGACCCAGTACTTC | TRBJ2-5 | 11 | - | TRBV30 | -
CATSPTRHGVRSTDTQYF | TGTGCCACCAGCCCAACCCGACATGGAGTCCGTAGCACAGATACGCAGTATTTT | TRBJ2-3 | 18 | - | TRBV15 | -
CASSVTDEAPETQYF | TGTGCCAGCAGTGTCACAGATGAGGCCCCAGAGACCCAGTACTTC | TRBJ2-5 | 15 | - | TRBV12-3/TRBV12-4 | -
CAISAGDGTQYF | TGTGCCATCAGTGCAGGGGATGGTACGCAGTATTTT | TRBJ2-3 | 12 | once | TRBV10-3 | -
CSARSGSETQYF | TGCAGTGCTAGATCAGGGTCGGAGACCCAGTACTTC | TRBJ2-5 | 12 | - | TRBV20-1 | -
CASSIAGTSGSYEQFF | TGTGCCAGTAGTATAGCCGGGACTAGCGGGAGCTATGAGCAGTTCTTC | TRBJ2-1 | 16 | - | TRBV19 | TRBD2
CASSLRQVWTEAFF | TGTGCCAGCAGTCTCCGACAGGTGTGGACTGAAGCTTTCTTT | TRBJ1-1 | 14 | few | TRBV12-3/TRBV12-4 | -
CASSSHTPGQRLRKKDTEAFF | TGCGCCAGCAGCTCCCACACTCCGGGACAGCGACTCCGAAAAAAAGACACTGAAGCTTTCTTT | TRBJ1-1 | 21 | few | TRBV5-1 | TRBD1
CATGSDREETQYF | TGTGCCACCGGTTCAGACAGGGAAGAGACCCAGTACTTC | TRBJ2-5 | 13 | - | TRBV7-8 | TRBD1
CASSPGAGELYEQYF | TGTGCCAGCTCACCCGGGGCGGGAGAACTTTACGAGCAGTACTTC | TRBJ2-7 | 15 | - | TRBV18 | TRBD2
CASSFGTSGGLETQYF | TGTGCCAGCAGCTTCGGGACTAGCGGGGGTCTGGAGACCCAGTACTTC | TRBJ2-5 | 16 | - | TRBV11-2 | TRBD2
CASSGLADSSYNEQFF | TGTGCCAGCAGCGGCTTAGCGGACAGCTCCTACAATGAGCAGTTCTTC | TRBJ2-1 | 16 | - | TRBV4-2 | -
CASSLLAANMASGEPKDF | TGTGCCAGCAGCTTGTTGGCCGCGAATATGGCTAGCGGGGAACCAAAGGACTTC | TRBJ2-7 | 18 | - | TRBV11-2 | TRBD2
CAISGGGGRASYEQYF | TGTGCCATCAGTGGTGGGGGAGGGCGGGCCTCCTACGAGCAGTACTTC | TRBJ2-7 | 16 | few | TRBV10-3 | TRBD2